This T cell receptor (beta chain) was sequenced for a study of shared clonotypes between healthy human individuals. Points from the study as a whole: Generation probabilities of non-shared clonotypes were lower (relative to those shared by all four donors).

V dropped 5 bases and J dropped 0 bases, with 10 bases sitting between them. The CDR3 consists of 14 residues. Germline V gene data show CDR1 as MDHEN and CDR2 as SYDVKM. Per sorted-subset replicate PCR, input was around 200 ng DNA, representing about 30,000 T cell genomes. Sequencing was performed with immunoSEQ multiplex PCR; in TCRdb, only in-frame clones are kept and a portion is missing. The sample lists about 2.5 million clones; 85% to 95% were seen once. Concerning this clone itself: What it binds is unknown.

The clonotype originates from a man between 18 and 29 years old in good health. Some clones in this sample may be carry-over from other donors' samples. The chain couples TRBV28 to TRBJ1-2; no reliable D call. Sequenced input: naive CD4+ T cells from PBMCs. Subset described: CD45RA+ positively selected. The chain's CDR3 is CASSTPATNYGYTF. In DNA form, the CDR3 reads TGTGCCAGCAGTACCCCCGCCACTAACTATGGCTACACCTTC.